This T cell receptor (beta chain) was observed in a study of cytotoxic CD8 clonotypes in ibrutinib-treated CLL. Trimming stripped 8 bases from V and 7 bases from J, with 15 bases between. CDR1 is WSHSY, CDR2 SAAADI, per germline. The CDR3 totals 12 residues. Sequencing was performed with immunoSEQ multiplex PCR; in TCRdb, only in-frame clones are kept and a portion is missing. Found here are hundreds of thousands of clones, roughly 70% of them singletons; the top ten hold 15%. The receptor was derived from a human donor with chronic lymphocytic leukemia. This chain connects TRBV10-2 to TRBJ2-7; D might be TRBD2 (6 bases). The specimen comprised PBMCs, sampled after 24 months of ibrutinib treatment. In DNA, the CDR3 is TGCGCCAGCGCCGGGCAGGGAGGAGAGCAGTACTTC. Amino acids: CASAGQGGEQYF.